Sequencing of this TCR beta chain was carried out in a study of cytomegalovirus exposure and HLA in healthy donors. Points from the study as a whole: In the analysis, some V segments, TRBV6-2 and TRBV6-3 included, were excluded as indistinguishable. As a later analysis revealed, the rate of TCR association differed by HLA locus, with DRB1 most and HLA-C fewest. A later analysis linked 15,000 to 20,000 TCR beta sequences to HLA alleles at 0.05 false discovery rate.

The table lists this clone with a few counts. Antigen specificity is unknown. This specimen includes other DNA sequences encoding the same CDR3. The PCR employed 60 Vbeta primers together with 13 Jbeta primers. Here immunoSEQ multiplex PCR was the method, and the copy in TCRdb shows in-frame clones only, minus some. This table has under 150,000 clones, approximately 80% appearing once. CDR1 and CDR2 (germline): MDHEN, SYDVKM. With 2 bases removed from V and 2 bases from J, the gap between germline ends came to 9 bases. The CDR3 spans 14 residues. This chain uses TRBV28 with TRBJ2-5; D gene uncertain. The sequence was collected from a woman between 35 and 50 years old in good health and CMV-seronegative. The sample was PBMCs. This chain's CDR3 is CASSLISYQETQYF. CDR3 sequence (DNA): TGTGCCAGCAGTTTAATCTCCTATCAAGAGACCCAGTACTTC.